A selection of T cell receptor beta chains follows, all from one sample in a study of blood T cells in healthy people across ages. TCRdb independently ran MiXCR on the 5' RACE reads; one entry per CDR3 protein. The sample records 550,000 to 800,000 distinct CDR3 sequences, over 20% being singletons. The sequenced material came from blood. The receptor set was obtained from a man between 65 and 85 years old in good health. CDR3s include the opening cysteine and the closing phenylalanine or tryptophan. A D gene is named only where the DNA matches it firmly. Expanded clones are given a class, and other clones once, few, many or no size at all.

j_call v_call d_call clone_size cdr3_nt cdr3_aa
TRBJ1-1 TRBV5-4 - - TGTGCCAGCGGGGGGCACGACACTGAAGCTTTCTTT CASGGHDTEAFF
TRBJ2-7 TRBV5-1 TRBD2 - TGCGCCAGCAGATTGGCGCTAGCGGGATCCTACGAGCAGTACTTC CASRLALAGSYEQYF
TRBJ2-1 TRBV20-1 TRBD2 few TGCAGTGCTCCGGGAGGACTAGCGGGAGGTCGTAGGAATGAGCAGTTCTTC CSAPGGLAGGRRNEQFF
TRBJ1-1 TRBV9 - - TGTGCCAGCAGCGTTGAAGGGAACACTGAAGCTTTCTTT CASSVEGNTEAFF
TRBJ1-1 TRBV12-3/TRBV12-4 - - TGTGCCAGCAGAGTCGACAGCGGGGGGACTGAAGCTTTCTTT CASRVDSGGTEAFF
TRBJ2-1 TRBV28 TRBD1 few TGTGCCAGCAGTTTTGAGGACAGGGCCTACAATGAGCAGTTCTTC CASSFEDRAYNEQFF
TRBJ2-7 TRBV3-1 TRBD2 many TGTGCCAGCCGACCGAGCGGGAGCTCCTACGAGCAGTACTTC CASRPSGSSYEQYF
TRBJ1-4 TRBV18 - many TGTGCCAGCTCAGACAGCACGACAACAACTAATGAAAAACTGTTTTTT CASSDSTTTTNEKLFF
TRBJ2-1 TRBV4-1 - - TGCGCCAGCAGATTCGCCCAAGGACATTACAATGAGCAGTTCTTC CASRFAQGHYNEQFF
TRBJ2-7 TRBV2 - - TGTGCCAGCAGTAGGGATGCCGGGACTCCTCCCTACGAGCAGTACTTC CASSRDAGTPPYEQYF
TRBJ2-5 TRBV6-1 - few TGTGCCAGCACTTATAGGGGAATCAAGGAGACCCAGTACTTC CASTYRGIKETQYF